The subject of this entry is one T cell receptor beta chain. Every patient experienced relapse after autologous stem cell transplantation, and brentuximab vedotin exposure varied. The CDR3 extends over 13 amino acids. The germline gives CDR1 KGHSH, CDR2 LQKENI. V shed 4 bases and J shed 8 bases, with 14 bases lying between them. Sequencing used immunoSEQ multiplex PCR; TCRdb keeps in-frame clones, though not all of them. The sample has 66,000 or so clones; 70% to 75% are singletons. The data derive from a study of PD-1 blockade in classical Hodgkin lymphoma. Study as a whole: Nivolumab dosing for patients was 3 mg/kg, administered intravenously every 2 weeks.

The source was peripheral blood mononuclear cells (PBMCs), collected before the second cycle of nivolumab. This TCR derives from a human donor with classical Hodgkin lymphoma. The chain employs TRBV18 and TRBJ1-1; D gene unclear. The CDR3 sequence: CASSLGREVEAFF. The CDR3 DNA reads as TGTGCCAGCTCACTCGGCCGGGAGGTCGAAGCTTTCTTT.